Sequencing of this TCR beta chain was carried out in a study of blood T cell repertoires in COVID-19. Study information: Acute-phase and convalescent COVID-19 samples originated in the United States, Italy and Spain.

J was trimmed by 1 base and V by 4 bases; bases with no gene match: 5. Per germline, CDR1 SGHRS and CDR2 YFSETQ. The CDR3 has 15 amino acids. As processed by the authors: Estimation of nucleated cell counts was performed using reference gene primer amplification. Clones were sequenced by immunoSEQ multiplex PCR, and TCRdb holds only the in-frame ones, with some missing. The V and J calls and clone size were taken over from that table, and D and trimming were inferred from the DNA. The sample has 150,000 to 200,000 clones, around 85% seen once. V and J are TRBV5-1 and TRBJ1-3, with 7 bases lining up with TRBD1. The sequencing input was peripheral blood. The sequence came from a person between 65 and 79 years old with COVID-19, enrolled during active disease. The CDR3: CASSMGQPSGNTIYF. CDR3 in DNA: TGCGCCAGCAGCATGGGACAGCCGTCTGGAAACACCATATATTTT.